This TCR beta chain was documented in a study of OX40 agonist ivuxolimab in advanced cancers. Study-wide findings and caveats: Partial responders treated at 0.1-3.0 mg/kg exhibited clonal expansion among the lowest measured.

The data were produced by immunoSEQ multiplex PCR, yet TCRdb's version contains in-frame clones alone and is incomplete. The data hold tens of thousands of clones, with roughly 90% observed a single time. Researchers took blood at baseline, on cycle 4 day 1, and on cycle 7 day 1. The CDR3 has 12 amino acids. The V gene's germline CDR1 is MDHEN and CDR2 SYDVKM. V gave up 4 bases and J gave up 3 bases, with 4 bases separating them. On this clone: The antigen is undetermined.

J is TRBJ1-5 and V is TRBV28; no firm D call. The origin of this receptor is an adult with an advanced solid tumor such as melanoma, head and neck, liver or kidney cancer. Specimen: CD4+ or CD8+ T cells sorted from blood, collected in a trial of the OX40 agonist ivuxolimab. The CDR3 DNA is TGTGCCAGCAGTTCGAACAATCAGCCCCAGCATTTT. Its protein is CASSSNNQPQHF.